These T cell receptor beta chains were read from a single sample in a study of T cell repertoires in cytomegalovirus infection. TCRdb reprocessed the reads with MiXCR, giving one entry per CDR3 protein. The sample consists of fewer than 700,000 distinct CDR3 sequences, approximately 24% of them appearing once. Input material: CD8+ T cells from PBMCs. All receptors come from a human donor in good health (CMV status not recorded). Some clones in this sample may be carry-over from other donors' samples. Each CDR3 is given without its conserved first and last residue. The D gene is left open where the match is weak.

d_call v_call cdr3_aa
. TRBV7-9 ASSPRDKSYEQY
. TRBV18 ASSEDRLSYEQY
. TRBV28 ASSFTRTNTEAF
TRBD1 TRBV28 ASSSPRQGARGYT
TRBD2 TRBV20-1 SARSGGAPNNEQF
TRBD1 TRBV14 ASRKQGDEQF
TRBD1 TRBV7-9 ASSQQGLPGANVLT
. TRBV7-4 VSSLKQIVGTEAF
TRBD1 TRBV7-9 ASSLARQGSSGYT
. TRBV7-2 ASSLGVGEAQY
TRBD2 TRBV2 ASRWEGSYNEQF
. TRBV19 ASNFFSGDTEAF
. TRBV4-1 ASSQDPREWDEQF
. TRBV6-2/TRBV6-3 ASSYGHTIY
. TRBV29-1 SVESLTGELF